One and the same sample provided the 7 T cell receptor beta chains below, sequenced in a study of beta chain features in type 1 diabetes. Study-wide results and caveats: There was a moderate but significant shortening of TCRB CDR3s in all four CD4+ subsets of Type 1 diabetes patients.

Isolated RNA was reverse transcribed in full, so expressed TCRB transcripts were sequenced. Clones were sequenced by immunoSEQ multiplex PCR, and TCRdb holds only the in-frame ones, with some missing. The table includes about 710,000 clones, over 12% detected once. These receptors' targets are unknown. Specimen: naive CD4+ T cells from blood. The receptors shown here come from a young man with type 1 diabetes.

This clone showed up just a few times. This chain joins TRBV7-2 and TRBJ2-3; D uncertain. CDR3 size: 14 residues. V dropped 2 bases and J dropped 2 bases, with 8 bases sitting between them. The germline V gene has CDR1 SGHTA and CDR2 FQGNSA. The CDR3 region is CASSLNRATDTQYF. The CDR3 DNA reads TGTGCCAGCAGCTTAAATCGCGCCACAGATACGCAGTATTTT.

The chain joins TRBV25-1 to TRBJ1-4; no definite D call. V was shortened by 5 bases and J by 2 bases, with 15 bases between the two germline ends. CDR1 is MGHDK and CDR2 is SYGVNS in the germline V gene. The CDR3 has 16 amino acids. The CDR3 region is CASSTSEAGTNEKLFF. The CDR3 nucleotides are TGTGCCAGCAGTACCTCAGAAGCTGGGACTAATGAAAAACTGTTTTTT.

The rearrangement links TRBV7-9 to TRBJ1-4; 10 nucleotides align to TRBD1. Germline-derived CDR1 and CDR2 are SEHNR and FQNEAQ (reference sequence). The CDR3 contains 16 residues. V gave up 5 bases and J gave up 4 bases; unmatched junction bases: 7. The CDR3 DNA reads as TGTGCCAGCAGCGCGGGACAGGGGCGCGATAATGAAAAACTGTTTTTT. Amino acid sequence: CASSAGQGRDNEKLFF. The variable domain in full, with the rest retrieved from reference TRBV7-9 and TRBJ1-4, is DTGVSQNPRHKITKRGQNVTFRCDPISEHNRLYWYRQTLGQGPEFLTYFQNEAQLEKSRLLSDRFSAERPKGSFSTLEIQRTEQGDSAMYLCASSAGQGRDNEKLFFGSGTQLSVL.

The chain has TRBV25-1 and TRBJ2-1; 8 nucleotides line up with TRBD1. The CDR3 extends over 15 amino acids. Per the germline V gene, CDR1 is MGHDK and CDR2 is SYGVNS. V shed 2 bases and J 4 bases; nucleotides not matched to a gene: 4. The CDR3 sequence is CASSERDRNYNEQFF. The DNA of the CDR3 is TGTGCCAGCAGTGAAAGGGACAGGAATTACAATGAGCAGTTCTTC.

This clone was observed a handful of times. The J gene is TRBJ1-4, the V gene TRBV4-3, with 9 bases matching TRBD1. The V gene end was trimmed by 6 bases and the J gene end by 6 bases; junction bases not matched to a gene: 5. The CDR3 runs 14 residues. Germline V lookup: CDR1 LGHNA, CDR2 YSLEER. In DNA form, the CDR3 reads TGCGCCAGCAGTCAACAGGGGGCGGATGAAAAACTGTTTTTT. Encoded protein: CASSQQGADEKLFF.

The chain recombines TRBV18 with TRBJ2-1; D is unclear. V was clipped by 0 bases and J by 9 bases, with 9 bases between them. CDR3 length equals 13 residues. The germline V gene has CDR1 KGHSH and CDR2 LQKENI. The CDR3 bases are TGTGCCAGCTCACCACCAATGGAAGGTGAGCAGTTCTTC. Protein product: CASSPPMEGEQFF.

This clone appeared a few times. This chain connects TRBV30 to TRBJ1-4; 8 bases fit TRBD1. CDR3 size: 13 residues. V dropped 4 bases and J dropped 8; count of bases not matched to a gene: 6. Germline V lookup: CDR1 GTSNPN, CDR2 SVGIG (reference sequence). The CDR3, as DNA: TGTGCCTGGAATGGACAGGGCCGGGAAAAACTGTTTTTT. Its translation: CAWNGQGREKLFF.